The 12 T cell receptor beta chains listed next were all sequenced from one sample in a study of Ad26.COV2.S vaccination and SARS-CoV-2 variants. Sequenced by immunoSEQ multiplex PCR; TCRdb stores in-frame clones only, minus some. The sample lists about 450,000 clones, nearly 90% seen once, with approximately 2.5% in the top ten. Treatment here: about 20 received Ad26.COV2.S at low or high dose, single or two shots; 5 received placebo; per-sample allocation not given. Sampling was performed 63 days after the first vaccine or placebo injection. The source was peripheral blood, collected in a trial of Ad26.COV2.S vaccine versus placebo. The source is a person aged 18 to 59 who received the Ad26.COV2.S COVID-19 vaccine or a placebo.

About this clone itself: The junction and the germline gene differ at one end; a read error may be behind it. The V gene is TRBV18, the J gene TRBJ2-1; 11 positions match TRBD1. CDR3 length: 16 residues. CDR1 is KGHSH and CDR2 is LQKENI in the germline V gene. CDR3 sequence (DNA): TGTGCCAGCTCGCCACCGGGACAGGGGGAGCGGTATGAGCAGTTCTTC. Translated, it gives CASSPPGQGERYEQFF.

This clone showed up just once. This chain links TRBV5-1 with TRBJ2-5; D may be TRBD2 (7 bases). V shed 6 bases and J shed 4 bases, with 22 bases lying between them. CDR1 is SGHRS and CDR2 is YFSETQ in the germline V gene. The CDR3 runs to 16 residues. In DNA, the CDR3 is TGCGCCAGCACCGCAGGCGTGGGGGGGCCCGCAGAGACCCAGTACTTC. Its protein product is CASTAGVGGPAETQYF. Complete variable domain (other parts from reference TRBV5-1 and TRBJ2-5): KAGVTQTPRYLIKTRGQQVTLSCSPISGHRSVSWYQQTPGQGLQFLFEYFSETQRNKGNFPGRFSGRQFSNSRSEMNVSTLELGDSALYLCASTAGVGGPAETQYFGPGTRLLVL.

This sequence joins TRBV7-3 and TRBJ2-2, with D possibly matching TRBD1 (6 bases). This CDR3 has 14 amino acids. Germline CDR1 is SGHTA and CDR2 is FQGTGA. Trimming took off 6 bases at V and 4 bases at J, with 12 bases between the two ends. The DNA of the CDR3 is TGTGCCAGCAGACCACTAGGGGGCACCGGGGAGCTGTTTTTT. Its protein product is CASRPLGGTGELFF.

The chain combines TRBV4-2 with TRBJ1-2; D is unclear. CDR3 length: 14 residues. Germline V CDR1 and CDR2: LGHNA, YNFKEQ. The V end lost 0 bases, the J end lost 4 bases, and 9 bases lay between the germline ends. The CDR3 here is CASSQDRASYGYTF. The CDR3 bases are TGTGCCAGCAGCCAAGATAGGGCGAGCTATGGCTACACCTTC.

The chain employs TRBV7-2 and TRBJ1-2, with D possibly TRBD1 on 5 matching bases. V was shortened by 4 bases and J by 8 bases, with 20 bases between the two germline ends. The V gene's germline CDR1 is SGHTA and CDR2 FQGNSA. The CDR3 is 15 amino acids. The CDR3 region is CASSSYARTGQGYTF. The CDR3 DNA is TGTGCCAGCAGCTCTTACGCCCGGACGGGGCAGGGCTACACCTTC.

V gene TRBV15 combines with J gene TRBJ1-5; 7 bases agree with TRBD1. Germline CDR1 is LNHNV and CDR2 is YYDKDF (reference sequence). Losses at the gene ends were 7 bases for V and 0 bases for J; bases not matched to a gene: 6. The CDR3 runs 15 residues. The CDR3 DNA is TGTGCCACCACCCCCGGGACAGCTAGCAATCAGCCCCAGCATTTT. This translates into CATTPGTASNQPQHF.

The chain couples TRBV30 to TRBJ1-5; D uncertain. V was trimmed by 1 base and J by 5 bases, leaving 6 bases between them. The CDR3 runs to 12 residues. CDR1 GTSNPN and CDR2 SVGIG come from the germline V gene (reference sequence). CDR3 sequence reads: CAWSEVDQPQHF. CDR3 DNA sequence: TGTGCCTGGAGTGAGGTCGATCAGCCCCAGCATTTT. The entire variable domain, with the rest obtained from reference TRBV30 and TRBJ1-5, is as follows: SQTIHQWPATLVQPVGSPLSLECTVEGTSNPNLYWYRQAAGRGLQLLFYSVGIGQISSEVPQNLSASRPQDRQFILSSKKLLLSDSGFYLCAWSEVDQPQHFGDGTRLSIL.

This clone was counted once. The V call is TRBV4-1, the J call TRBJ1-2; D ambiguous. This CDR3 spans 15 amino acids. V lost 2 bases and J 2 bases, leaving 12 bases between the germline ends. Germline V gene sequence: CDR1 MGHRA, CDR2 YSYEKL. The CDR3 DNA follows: TGCGCCAGCAGCCAAATGGAACAAGGGAACTATGGCTACACCTTC. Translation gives CASSQMEQGNYGYTF.

CDR3 sequence reads: CASTPRDSSTDTQYF. The CDR3 coding sequence is TGTGCCAGCACCCCTCGGGACAGCAGCACAGATACGCAGTATTTT. V is TRBV7-9 and J is TRBJ2-3, with 7 bases lining up with TRBD1. The CDR3 runs 15 residues. V trimming: 7 bases; J trimming: 0 bases; junction bases outside the gene matches: 7. The germline CDR1 and CDR2 sequences are SEHNR and FQNEAQ (reference sequence).

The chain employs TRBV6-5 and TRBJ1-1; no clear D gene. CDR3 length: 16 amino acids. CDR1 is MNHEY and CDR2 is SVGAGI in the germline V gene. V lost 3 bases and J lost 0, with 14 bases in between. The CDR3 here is CASSYRQGSMNTEAFF. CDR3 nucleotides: TGTGCCAGCAGTTATCGGCAAGGGAGCATGAACACTGAAGCTTTCTTT.

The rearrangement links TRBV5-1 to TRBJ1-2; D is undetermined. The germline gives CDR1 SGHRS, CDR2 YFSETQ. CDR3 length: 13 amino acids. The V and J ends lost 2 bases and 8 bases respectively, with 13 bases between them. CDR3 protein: CASSFGVSGGYTF. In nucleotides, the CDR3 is TGCGCCAGCAGCTTCGGGGTTTCTGGGGGCTACACCTTC.

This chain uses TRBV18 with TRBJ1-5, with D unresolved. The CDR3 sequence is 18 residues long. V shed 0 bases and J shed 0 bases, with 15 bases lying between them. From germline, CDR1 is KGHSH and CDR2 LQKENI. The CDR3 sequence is CASSPPRGTVNSNQPQHF. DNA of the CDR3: TGTGCCAGCTCACCACCGCGCGGCACAGTAAATAGCAATCAGCCCCAGCATTTT.